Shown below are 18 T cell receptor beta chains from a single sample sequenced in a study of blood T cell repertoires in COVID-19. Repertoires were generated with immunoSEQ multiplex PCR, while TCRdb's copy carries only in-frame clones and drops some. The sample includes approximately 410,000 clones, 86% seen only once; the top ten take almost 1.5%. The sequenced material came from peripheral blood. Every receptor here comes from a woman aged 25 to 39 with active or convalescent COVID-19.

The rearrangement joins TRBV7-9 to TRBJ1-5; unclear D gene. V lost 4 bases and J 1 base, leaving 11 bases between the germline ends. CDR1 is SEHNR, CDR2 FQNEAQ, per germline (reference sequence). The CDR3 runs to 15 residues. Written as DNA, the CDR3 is TGTGCCAGCAGCTCCGACTCGGGGAGCAATCAGCCCCAGCATTTT. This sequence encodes CASSSDSGSNQPQHF.

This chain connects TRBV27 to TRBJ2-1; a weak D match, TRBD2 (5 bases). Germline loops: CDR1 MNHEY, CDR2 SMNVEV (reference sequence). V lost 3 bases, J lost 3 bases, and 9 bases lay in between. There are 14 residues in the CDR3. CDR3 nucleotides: TGTGCCAGCAGTTTCAGAGGGTTCTACAATGAGCAGTTCTTC. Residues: CASSFRGFYNEQFF.

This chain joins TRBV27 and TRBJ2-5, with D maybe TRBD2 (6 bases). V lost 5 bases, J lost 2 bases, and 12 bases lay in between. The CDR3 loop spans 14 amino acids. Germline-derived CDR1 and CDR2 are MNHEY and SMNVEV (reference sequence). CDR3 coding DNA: TGTGCCAGCAGTCCACCCGGACTACAAGAGACCCAGTACTTC. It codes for CASSPPGLQETQYF.

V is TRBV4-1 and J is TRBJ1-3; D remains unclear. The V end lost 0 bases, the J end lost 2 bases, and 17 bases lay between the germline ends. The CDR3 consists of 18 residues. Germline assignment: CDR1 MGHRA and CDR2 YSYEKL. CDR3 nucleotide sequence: TGCGCCAGCAGCCAAGACCCTCTGGGGAGGCTTACTGGAAACACCATATATTTT. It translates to CASSQDPLGRLTGNTIYF.

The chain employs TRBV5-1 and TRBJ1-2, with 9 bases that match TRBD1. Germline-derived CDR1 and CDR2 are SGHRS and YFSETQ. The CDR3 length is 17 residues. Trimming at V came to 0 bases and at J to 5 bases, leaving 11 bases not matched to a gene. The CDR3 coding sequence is TGCGCCAGCAGCTTGGCCCCCGGGACAGGGCGGGAGTATGGCTACACCTTC. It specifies CASSLAPGTGREYGYTF. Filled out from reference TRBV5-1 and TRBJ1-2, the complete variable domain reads KAGVTQTPRYLIKTRGQQVTLSCSPISGHRSVSWYQQTPGQGLQFLFEYFSETQRNKGNFPGRFSGRQFSNSRSEMNVSTLELGDSALYLCASSLAPGTGREYGYTFGSGTRLTVV.

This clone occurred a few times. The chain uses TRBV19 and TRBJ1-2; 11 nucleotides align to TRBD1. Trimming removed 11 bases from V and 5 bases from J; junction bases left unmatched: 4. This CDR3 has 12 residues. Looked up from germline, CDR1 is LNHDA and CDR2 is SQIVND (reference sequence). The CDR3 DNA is TGTGCCGGCGGGACAGGGGGTTATGGCTACACCTTC. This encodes CAGGTGGYGYTF.

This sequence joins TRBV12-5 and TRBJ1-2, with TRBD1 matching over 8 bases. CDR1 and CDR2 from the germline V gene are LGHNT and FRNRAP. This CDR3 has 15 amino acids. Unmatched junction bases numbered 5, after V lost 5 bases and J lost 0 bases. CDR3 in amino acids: CASGIPDRANYGYTF. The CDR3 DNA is TGTGCTAGTGGTATCCCGGACAGGGCTAACTATGGCTACACCTTC.

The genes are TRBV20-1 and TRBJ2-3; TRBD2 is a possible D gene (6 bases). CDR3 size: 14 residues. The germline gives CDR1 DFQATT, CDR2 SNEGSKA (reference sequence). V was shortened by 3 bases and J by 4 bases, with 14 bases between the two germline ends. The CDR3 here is CSASWETGADTQYF. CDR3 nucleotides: TGCAGTGCTAGTTGGGAAACGGGGGCAGATACGCAGTATTTT.

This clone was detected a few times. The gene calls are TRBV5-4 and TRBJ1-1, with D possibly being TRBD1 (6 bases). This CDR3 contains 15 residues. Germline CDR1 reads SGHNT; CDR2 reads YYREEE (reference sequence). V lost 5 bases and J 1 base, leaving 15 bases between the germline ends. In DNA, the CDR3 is TGTGCCAGCAGACACTTAGACAGGAGGAACACTGAAGCTTTCTTT. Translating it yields CASRHLDRRNTEAFF.

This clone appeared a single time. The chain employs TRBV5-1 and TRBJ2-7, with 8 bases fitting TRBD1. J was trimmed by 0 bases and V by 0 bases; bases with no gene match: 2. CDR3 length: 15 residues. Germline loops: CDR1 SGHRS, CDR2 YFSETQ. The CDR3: CASSLGQGSSYEQYF. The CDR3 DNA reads TGCGCCAGCAGCTTGGGACAGGGGTCCTCCTACGAGCAGTACTTC.

In nucleotides, the CDR3 is TGCGCCAGCAGCCAAGTTGGGGGGGCTGGAAACACCATATATTTT. Its protein is CASSQVGGAGNTIYF. The rearrangement uses TRBV4-1 and TRBJ1-3; a weak D match, TRBD1 (5 bases). Between the trimmed V and J ends, which lost 1 base and 2 bases, there was a span of 9 bases. The CDR3 loop spans 15 amino acids. Per germline, CDR1 MGHRA and CDR2 YSYEKL.

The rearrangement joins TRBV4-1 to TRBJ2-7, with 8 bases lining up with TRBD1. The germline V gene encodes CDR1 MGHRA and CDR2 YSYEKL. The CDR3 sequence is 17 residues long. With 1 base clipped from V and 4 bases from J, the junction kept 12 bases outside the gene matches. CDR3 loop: CASSQAPGQGGSYEQYF. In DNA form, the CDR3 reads TGCGCCAGCAGCCAAGCCCCCGGACAGGGAGGATCTTACGAGCAGTACTTC.

CDR3 protein: CASGLMYEQYF. In DNA form, the CDR3 reads TGTGCTAGTGGTCTAATGTACGAGCAGTACTTC. The genes are TRBV12-5 and TRBJ2-7; D gene uncertain. Trimming removed 5 bases from V and 4 bases from J, with 6 bases in between. Germline-derived CDR1 and CDR2 are LGHNT and FRNRAP. The CDR3 runs to 11 residues. Filled out from reference TRBV12-5 and TRBJ2-7, the complete variable domain reads DARVTQTPRHKVTEMGQEVTMRCQPILGHNTVFWYRQTMMQGLELLAYFRNRAPLDDSGMPKDRFSAEMPDATLATLKIQPSEPRDSAVYFCASGLMYEQYFGPGTRLTVT.

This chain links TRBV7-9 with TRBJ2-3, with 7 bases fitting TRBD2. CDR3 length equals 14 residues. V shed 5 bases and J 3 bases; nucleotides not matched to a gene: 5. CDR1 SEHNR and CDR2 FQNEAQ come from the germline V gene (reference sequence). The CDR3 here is CASSTPGRTDTQYF. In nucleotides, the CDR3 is TGTGCCAGCAGCACGCCCGGGAGGACAGATACGCAGTATTTT.

CDR3 loop: CASSKGQGKSYNEQFF. For the CDR3, the DNA is TGTGCCAGCTCAAAAGGACAGGGGAAGTCCTACAATGAGCAGTTCTTC. The chain has TRBV18 and TRBJ2-1; 9 nucleotides match TRBD1. Germline values: CDR1 KGHSH, CDR2 LQKENI. J lost 1 base, V lost 5 bases, and 6 bases had no gene match. The CDR3 totals 16 residues. The whole variable domain, remainder taken from reference TRBV18 and TRBJ2-1, is NAGVMQNPRHLVRRRGQEARLRCSPMKGHSHVYWYRQLPEEGLKFMVYLQKENIIDESGMPKERFSAEFPKEGPSILRIQQVVRGDSAAYFCASSKGQGKSYNEQFFGPGTRLTVL.

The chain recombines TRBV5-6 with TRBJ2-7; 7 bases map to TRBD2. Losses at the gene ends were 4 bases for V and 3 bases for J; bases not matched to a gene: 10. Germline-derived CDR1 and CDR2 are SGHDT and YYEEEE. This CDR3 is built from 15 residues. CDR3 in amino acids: CASSHEGLQFYEQYF. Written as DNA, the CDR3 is TGTGCCAGCAGCCACGAGGGACTACAGTTCTACGAGCAGTACTTC.

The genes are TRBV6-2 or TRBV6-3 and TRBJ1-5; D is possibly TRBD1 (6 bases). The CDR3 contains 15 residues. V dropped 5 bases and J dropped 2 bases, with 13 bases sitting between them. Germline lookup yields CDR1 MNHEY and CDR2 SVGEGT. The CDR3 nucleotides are TGTGCCAGCAGTATACAGGGTTTCGGCAATCAGCCCCAGCATTTT. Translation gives CASSIQGFGNQPQHF.

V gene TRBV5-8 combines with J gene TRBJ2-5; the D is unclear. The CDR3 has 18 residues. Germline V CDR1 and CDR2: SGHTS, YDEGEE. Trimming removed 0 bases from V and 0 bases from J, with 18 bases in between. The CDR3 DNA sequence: TGTGCCAGCAGCTTGGAAGGTCAGGCAAACTCGTACCAAGAGACCCAGTACTTC. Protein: CASSLEGQANSYQETQYF.